This T cell receptor (beta chain) was captured in a study of shared clonotypes between healthy human individuals (dated by TCRdb to 2018 to 2020). Study-level background: The cohort comprised a couple of women and a few men aged 18 to 49 years. For each donor, three plates each were used for CD4 naive and CD4 memory, two plates were used for CD8 naive, and one plate was used for CD8 memory. Blood TCR repertoires of five healthy adults were deeply sequenced to estimate repertoire size and the extent of clonotype sharing between individuals. To increase sequencing depth and limit assay-specific biases, TCR repertoire library preparation and sequencing were carried out by different laboratories using diverse techniques. Per donor, leukapheresis produced somewhere between about 0.85 and 10 billion PBMCs. What the study reported, not specific to this receptor: Rarefaction of sorted-subset datasets indicated incomplete sequencing despite the large sequencing depth. Based on pairwise subsampling, the degree of clonotype sharing among donors was expected to be affected by sequencing depth. Sharing across four donors was observed for approximately 5% of naive CD4, over 3% of naive CD8, roughly 2.4% of memory CD4, and around 0.42% of memory CD8 clonotypes. Sampling was restricted to blood, and TCR repertoires in tissue are likely to differ from TCR repertoires in blood. Compared with non-shared clonotypes, clonotypes shared by all four sorted-subset donors had higher generation probabilities. The genetic and exposure-history diversity represented was limited by the small number of donors. Naive subsets generally had larger estimated clonotype richness than memory subsets.

The donors were healthy, HIV-negative adults who had no recently reported acute infections or vaccinations. Only Caucasian adults living in Nashville, Tennessee, USA were represented among the donors. Magnetic negative selection was used to enrich CD4+ T cells, after which naive cells were positively selected on CD45RA and the negative fraction became the memory subset. After blood collection by leukapheresis, PBMCs were isolated using Ficoll-Histopaque density gradient centrifugation and then cryopreserved in the vapor phase of liquid nitrogen. Analytical flow cytometry was used to check the purity and quantity of every magnetically sorted T cell population. Genomic DNA was isolated from each sorted fraction and quantified by UV absorbance on a Nanodrop 2000c. Counted from cysteine to phenylalanine, this CDR3 has 11 amino acids. The read is trimmed to its CDR3 DNA, 33 bases read in frame from base 1. V lost 8 bases and J lost 0 bases; the stretch between them is 4 bases long. According to the germline V gene, CDR1 reads SNHLY and CDR2 reads FYNNEI.

As regards this clone: Its antigen target is currently unknown. Per-nucleotide qualities are absent, and no much larger clonotype sits a single base away.

Using the deep immunoSEQ assay, TCR CDR3 regions were amplified from genomic DNA by multiplex PCR. Extracted genomic DNA from each cell subset was spread evenly across all wells of several immunoSEQ 96-well plates, with each plate serving as a replicate. For sorted subsets, each replicate PCR was loaded with roughly 190 ng genomic DNA, equivalent to roughly 30,000 T cell genomes. The purified libraries were quantified using a Qubit 3.0 fluorometer, sized with a Bioanalyzer 2100, and then quantified again using the KAPA Library Quantification kit. Every immunoSEQ 96-well plate was sequenced on a dedicated single-read 150-cycle Illumina NextSeq 550 flow cell. The authors' analysis ran thus. Because only junctional sequences without quality scores were contained in the immunoSEQ output, filtering matching that applied to full-length reads could not be performed. To assign V/J genes and CDR3, sequences were annotated using PyIR, a Python wrapper for IgBLAST v1.9, with IMGT germline references. Reads were filtered out if the reads had weak V/J assignments (E-value above 1e-6), no CDR3, stop codons, out-of-frame junctions, or ambiguous translated residues. V3J clonotypes were defined by identical inferred V gene, J gene, and CDR3 amino acid sequence. Percentage overlap between repertoires was calculated by dividing the number of shared unique clonotypes by the size of the smaller repertoire. Richness of each repertoire was evaluated using RTK rarefaction, the Chao1 estimator, and Recon v2.1 estimates of unobserved clonotypes. For all TCRbeta clonotypes obtained by the gDNA method from a few donors, generation probabilities were computed with OLGA. The table was pulled from immuneACCESS by TCRdb, which kept in-frame rearrangements only. Such tables lose some clones; where checked, under half of the loss comes from unresolved V genes, and the rest has no known cause. Clone size and the V and J calls come from that table; the DNA yielded D and trimming. This sample comprises 1.6 million or so clones, approximately 97% of them detected only once. The ten most abundant clones make up roughly 1.2% of the sample.

The chain is made from TRBV2 and TRBJ2-5, with no D gene named confidently. The sequence was obtained from a man in his thirties or forties in good health. Sequenced sample: naive CD4+ T cells sorted from blood. What this sample's cell subset or site label stands for: CD45RA+ positively selected. The CDR3 reads CASGYQETQYF. At the DNA level, the sequence is TGTGCCAGCGGGTACCAAGAGACCCAGTACTTC.